Sequencing of this T cell receptor beta chain was carried out in a study of OX40 agonist ivuxolimab in advanced cancers. The wider study: Partial responses occurred in three patients (one hepatocellular carcinoma, two cutaneous melanoma).

This table comes from immunoSEQ multiplex PCR, and its TCRdb copy is limited to in-frame clones, with some not included. The table has about 80,000 clones, about 90% seen once. Blood draws occurred at baseline, cycle 4 day 1, and cycle 7 day 1. Germline values: CDR1 SGDLS, CDR2 YYNGEE. The length of the CDR3 is 16 residues. Deletions cut 2 bases from V and 2 bases from J, with 15 bases between. The chain employs TRBV9 and TRBJ2-3, with D perhaps matching TRBD1 or TRBD2 (5 bases each). The input for sequencing was CD4+ or CD8+ T cells sorted from blood, taken in a trial of the OX40 agonist ivuxolimab. The TCR originated in an adult with an advanced solid tumor such as melanoma, head and neck, liver or kidney cancer. The CDR3 here is CASSVSGRQITDTQYF. For the CDR3, the DNA is TGTGCCAGCAGCGTGTCGGGACGACAGATCACAGATACGCAGTATTTT.